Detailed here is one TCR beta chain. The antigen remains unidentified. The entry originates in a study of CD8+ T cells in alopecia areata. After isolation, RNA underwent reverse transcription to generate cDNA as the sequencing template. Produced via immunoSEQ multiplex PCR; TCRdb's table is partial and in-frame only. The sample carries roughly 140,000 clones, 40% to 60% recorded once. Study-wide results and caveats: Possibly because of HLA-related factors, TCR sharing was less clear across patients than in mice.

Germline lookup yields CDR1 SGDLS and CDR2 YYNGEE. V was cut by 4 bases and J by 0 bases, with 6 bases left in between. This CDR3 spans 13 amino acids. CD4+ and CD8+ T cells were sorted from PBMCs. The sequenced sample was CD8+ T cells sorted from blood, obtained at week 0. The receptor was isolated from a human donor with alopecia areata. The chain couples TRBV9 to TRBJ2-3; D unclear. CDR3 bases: TGTGCCAGCAGCCCCCTCAGCACAGATACGCAGTATTTT. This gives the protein CASSPLSTDTQYF.